The rows below give T cell receptor beta chains drawn from one sample of a study of CD39 and CD103 CD8 tumor-infiltrating T cells. Repertoires were generated with immunoSEQ multiplex PCR, while TCRdb's copy carries only in-frame clones and drops some. The sample has 15,000 or so clones; just over 90% are singletons. Material: CD8+ T cells sorted from blood. The source is a human donor with head and neck squamous cell carcinoma. Both conserved end residues are part of each CDR3. A D gene is named only where the DNA matches it firmly. Clone size is stated in some rows and not others, as once, few, many or a class when expanded.

- | TRBJ1-5 | TRBV21-1 | - | 15 | CASPRGRYSNQPQHF | TGTGCCAGCCCACGGGGGCGGTATAGCAATCAGCCCCAGCATTTT
- | TRBJ1-2 | TRBV5-4 | - | 15 | CASSLSNRANYGYTF | TGTGCCAGCAGCTTGTCTAACAGGGCCAACTATGGCTACACCTTC
- | TRBJ1-6 | TRBV11-2 | - | 15 | CASSLSEGSQSPLHF | TGTGCCAGCAGCTTATCCGAGGGGTCCCAATCACCCCTCCACTTT
- | TRBJ2-6 | TRBV27 | - | 14 | CASSLGTGANVLTF | TGTGCCAGCAGTTTGGGGACTGGGGCCAACGTCCTGACTTTC
- | TRBJ1-1 | TRBV4-1 | - | 15 | CASSQGMTLNTEAFF | TGCGCCAGCAGCCAGGGTATGACGTTGAACACTGAAGCTTTCTTT
- | TRBJ1-3 | TRBV15 | - | 18 | CATSRGQTFGVSGNTIYF | TGTGCCACCAGCAGAGGACAAACTTTCGGGGTTTCTGGAAACACCATATATTTT
- | TRBJ2-2 | TRBV27 | TRBD2 | 16 | CASSLLPSGGAGELFF | TGTGCCAGCAGTTTATTACCTAGCGGGGGGGCCGGGGAGCTGTTTTTT
- | TRBJ2-7 | TRBV6-5 | - | 15 | CASSYRSGKSYEQYF | TGTGCCAGCAGTTACCGGTCAGGGAAATCGTACGAGCAGTACTTC
- | TRBJ1-2 | TRBV4-2 | - | 15 | CASSQDLAANYGYTF | TGTGCCAGCAGCCAAGATCTGGCAGCTAACTATGGCTACACCTTC
- | TRBJ1-3 | TRBV7-4 | TRBD1 | 16 | CASSFGDRFSGNTIYF | TGTGCCAGCAGCTTCGGGGACAGGTTCTCTGGAAACACCATATATTTT
- | TRBJ2-7 | TRBV18 | - | 14 | CASSPGAAVYEQYF | TGTGCCAGCTCCCCCGGCGCAGCGGTCTACGAGCAGTACTTC
- | TRBJ2-7 | TRBV18 | - | 14 | CASSPVGGPYEQYF | TGTGCCAGCTCACCAGTGGGGGGGCCTTACGAGCAGTACTTC
- | TRBJ2-7 | TRBV29-1 | - | 9 | CSEYYEQYF | TGCAGCGAATACTACGAGCAGTACTTC
- | TRBJ2-7 | TRBV13 | TRBD2 | 15 | CASSLPGLAGHEQYF | TGTGCCAGCAGCCTACCGGGACTAGCGGGACACGAGCAGTACTTC
- | TRBJ1-1 | TRBV6-5 | TRBD1 | 13 | CASSYAGGPEAFF | TGTGCCAGCAGTTACGCAGGGGGACCTGAAGCTTTCTTT
once | TRBJ2-3 | TRBV7-9 | - | 13 | CASSLDQTDTQYF | TGTGCCAGCAGCTTAGACCAGACAGATACGCAGTATTTT
- | TRBJ1-1 | TRBV4-1 | - | 15 | CASSRTWLGNTEAFF | TGCGCCAGCAGCAGAACCTGGCTGGGGAACACTGAAGCTTTCTTT
- | TRBJ1-6 | TRBV30 | - | 13 | CASEDTNNSPLHF | TGTGCCTCCGAAGACACTAATAATTCACCCCTCCACTTT
- | TRBJ2-7 | TRBV5-1 | TRBD1 | 16 | CASSLTTGQGFFEQYF | TGCGCCAGCAGCCTCACTACGGGACAGGGTTTCTTCGAGCAGTACTTC
- | TRBJ2-5 | TRBV25-1 | TRBD1 | 14 | CASSDNRGEETQYF | TGTGCCAGCAGTGACAACAGGGGGGAAGAGACCCAGTACTTC
- | TRBJ2-5 | TRBV29-1 | TRBD2 | 15 | CSVVWTSGEQETQYF | TGCAGCGTGGTTTGGACTAGCGGAGAACAAGAGACCCAGTACTTC
- | TRBJ2-7 | TRBV28 | - | 11 | CGVARDYEQYF | TGTGGGGTGGCGCGGGACTACGAGCAGTACTTC
- | TRBJ2-3 | TRBV30 | - | 17 | CAWSPRGWGQSPDTQYF | TGTGCCTGGAGTCCACGGGGCTGGGGGCAGAGTCCAGATACGCAGTATTTT
- | TRBJ2-7 | TRBV29-1 | - | 11 | CSVSDSYEQYF | TGCAGCGTTTCCGACTCCTACGAGCAGTACTTC
- | TRBJ1-2 | TRBV6-5 | - | 15 | CASSPGNVGNYGYTF | TGTGCCAGCAGTCCAGGGAACGTCGGAAACTATGGCTACACCTTC
- | TRBJ2-1 | TRBV9 | TRBD2 | 14 | CASSDGGGYNEQFF | TGTGCCAGCAGCGACGGGGGGGGCTACAATGAGCAGTTCTTC
- | TRBJ2-2 | TRBV10-2 | - | 13 | CASATGNTGELFF | TGCGCCAGCGCTACAGGGAACACCGGGGAGCTGTTTTTT
- | TRBJ1-1 | TRBV5-5 | TRBD1 | 14 | CASSFQGANTEAFF | TGTGCCAGCAGCTTTCAGGGGGCGAACACTGAAGCTTTCTTT
- | TRBJ2-7 | TRBV7-8 | TRBD1 | 16 | CASSLTPGQGANEQYF | TGTGCCAGCAGCTTAACCCCGGGACAGGGGGCCAATGAGCAGTACTTC
- | TRBJ1-2 | TRBV6-5 | - | 13 | CASSYSIQGGYTF | TGTGCCAGCAGTTACTCGATTCAGGGTGGCTACACCTTC
few | TRBJ2-7 | TRBV4-1 | TRBD1 | 15 | CASSQSPGGSYEQYF | TGCGCCAGCAGCCAAAGCCCAGGGGGCTCCTACGAGCAGTACTTC
- | TRBJ1-4 | TRBV30 | - | 14 | CAWSNTVVNEKLFF | TGTGCCTGGAGTAATACGGTAGTTAATGAAAAACTGTTTTTT
- | TRBJ2-7 | TRBV2 | - | 16 | CASSLQGGGGSYEQYF | TGTGCCAGCAGTCTACAGGGGGGCGGGGGTTCCTACGAGCAGTACTTC
- | TRBJ2-7 | TRBV7-9 | - | 16 | CASSPRDGGRSYEQYF | TGTGCCAGCAGCCCTAGGGACGGGGGCAGGTCCTACGAGCAGTACTTC
- | TRBJ2-1 | TRBV4-1 | TRBD2 | 17 | CASSQDPLSGDLNEQFF | TGCGCCAGCAGCCAAGACCCCCTTAGCGGGGATTTGAATGAGCAGTTCTTC